These 28 T cell receptor beta chains were sequenced from one sample in a study of blood T cell repertoires in COVID-19. Repertoires were generated with immunoSEQ multiplex PCR, while TCRdb's copy carries only in-frame clones and drops some. Of just over 300,000 clones in the sample, about nine tenths were seen once. The sample consisted of PBMCs or T cells enriched from blood (not recorded which). The receptors derive from a man aged 25 to 40 who had recovered from COVID-19.

CDR3 coding DNA: TGTGCCATCAGCCACCTTGGGCGGGATGGCACCGGGGAGCTGTTTTTT. This translates into CAISHLGRDGTGELFF. This chain uses TRBV10-3 with TRBJ2-2; D perhaps matches TRBD2 (6 bases). Trimming took off 6 bases at V and 4 bases at J, with 18 bases between the two ends. CDR1 is ENHRY and CDR2 is SYGVKD in the germline V gene. This CDR3 is built from 16 residues.

V and J are TRBV4-1 and TRBJ1-2; D may be TRBD1 (5 bases). The germline gives CDR1 MGHRA, CDR2 YSYEKL. The CDR3 is 15 amino acids. V lost 4 bases and J lost 4, with 16 bases in between. This CDR3 is CASSLESKGFYGYTF. DNA of the CDR3: TGCGCCAGCAGCCTAGAGAGCAAGGGGTTCTATGGCTACACCTTC.

This clone has just one count. The chain combines TRBV27 with TRBJ2-7; 10 bases map to TRBD1. CDR1 is MNHEY and CDR2 is SMNVEV in the germline V gene (reference sequence). This CDR3 has 15 residues. J lost 2 bases, V lost 5 bases, and 6 bases had no gene match. Here the CDR3 DNA reads TGTGCCAGCAGTGCCCCCGGACAGGGGGCCTACGAGCAGTACTTC. Its protein is CASSAPGQGAYEQYF.

The V and J genes are TRBV7-6 and TRBJ2-7; D is perhaps TRBD2 (5 bases). The CDR3 is made up of 15 amino acids. CDR1 and CDR2 (germline): SGHVS, FNYEAQ. The V end lost 5 bases, the J end lost 6 bases, and 20 bases lay between the germline ends. The chain's CDR3 is CASSPAAGFEVEQYF. The CDR3 bases are TGTGCCAGCAGCCCAGCGGCGGGTTTTGAGGTCGAGCAGTACTTC.

This clone was counted a few times. The rearrangement joins TRBV6-5 to TRBJ1-2; D remains unclear. The germline gives CDR1 MNHEY, CDR2 SVGAGI. V lost 0 bases and J 7 bases, leaving 18 bases between the germline ends. The CDR3 runs to 16 residues. The CDR3 loop reads CASSYSTSLQWSGYTF. The DNA for the CDR3 is TGTGCCAGCAGTTACTCGACTTCTCTCCAGTGGAGTGGCTACACCTTC.

The chain has TRBV5-1 and TRBJ2-7; D is uncertain. CDR1 SGHRS and CDR2 YFSETQ come from the germline V gene. V lost 4 bases to trimming and J lost 0 bases, with 11 bases between them. CDR3 length equals 14 residues. The CDR3 sequence is CASSPGPSSYEQYF. DNA of the CDR3: TGCGCCAGCAGCCCTGGTCCCAGCTCCTACGAGCAGTACTTC.

The chain links TRBV6-5 to TRBJ1-3; 9 nucleotides agree with TRBD1. The germline CDR1 and CDR2 sequences are MNHEY and SVGAGI. Trimming took 4 bases from V and 4 from J; bases not matched to a gene: 8. This CDR3 has 16 amino acids. CDR3 in amino acids: CASSLRTGGWGNTIYF. The CDR3 bases are TGTGCCAGCAGTTTAAGAACAGGGGGCTGGGGAAACACCATATATTTT.

J is TRBJ2-1 and V is TRBV18; 10 nucleotides line up with TRBD1. This CDR3 comprises 15 residues. Germline CDR1 and CDR2: KGHSH and LQKENI. Germline trimming cut 5 bases from V and 4 bases from J; bases unmatched to any gene: 5. The CDR3 nucleotides read TGTGCCAGCTCATCCGGGACAGGGGTTTACAATGAGCAGTTCTTC. It is translated as CASSSGTGVYNEQFF.

The rearrangement joins TRBV18 to TRBJ1-4; TRBD1 is a possible D gene (5 bases). Per the germline V gene, CDR1 is KGHSH and CDR2 is LQKENI. The CDR3 is 13 residues long. Trimming shortened V by 3 bases and J by 4 bases, and 6 bases separated the two germline ends. This CDR3 is CASSPRDNEKLFF. DNA for the CDR3: TGTGCCAGCTCACCCAGGGATAATGAAAAACTGTTTTTT.

The chain joins TRBV5-1 to TRBJ1-4; 10 nucleotides agree with TRBD1. Losses at the gene ends were 4 bases for V and 9 bases for J; bases not matched to a gene: 6. The CDR3 sequence is 14 residues long. Germline CDR1 and CDR2: SGHRS and YFSETQ. The CDR3 sequence is CASSPGQGFQKLFF. In DNA form, the CDR3 reads TGCGCCAGCAGCCCGGGACAGGGGTTTCAAAAACTGTTTTTT.

V is TRBV11-1 and J is TRBJ2-2, with D tentatively TRBD1 (5 bases). CDR1 and CDR2 from the germline V gene are SGHAT and FQDESV (reference sequence). This CDR3 spans 14 amino acids. The V end was cut by 0 bases, the J end by 5 bases, with 7 bases between. The CDR3 loop reads CASSLARVTGELFF. For the CDR3, the DNA is TGTGCCAGCAGCTTAGCCAGGGTTACCGGGGAGCTGTTTTTT.

The CDR3 is CASRHTLGGDYEQFF. CDR3 bases: TGTGCCAGCAGACACACCCTTGGGGGGGACTATGAGCAGTTCTTC. The chain is built from TRBV11-2 and TRBJ2-1, with 7 bases that match TRBD2. Per the germline V gene, CDR1 is SGHAT and CDR2 is FQNNGV. V lost 6 bases, J lost 8 bases, and 13 bases stayed unmatched. The length of the CDR3 is 15 residues.

This clone showed up just once. The chain couples TRBV11-2 to TRBJ2-5; a possible D gene is TRBD2 (7 bases). The CDR3 is 15 amino acids. The germline V and J ends were trimmed by 3 bases and 5 bases, with 16 bases remaining between them. The germline V gene has CDR1 SGHAT and CDR2 FQNNGV. CDR3 DNA: TGTGCCAGCAGCTTCCAGGCTGGGGGGGCGGAGACCCAGTACTTC. As protein: CASSFQAGGAETQYF.

This chain uses TRBV14 with TRBJ1-6, with a tentative D call TRBD1 (5 bases). V lost 1 base and J 0 bases, leaving 13 bases between the germline ends. There are 18 residues in the CDR3. CDR1 is SGHDN and CDR2 is FVKESK in the germline V gene. DNA for the CDR3: TGTGCCAGCAGCCAAGGGGACTTCCCCAGCTCCTATAATTCACCCCTCCACTTT. It specifies CASSQGDFPSSYNSPLHF.

This chain joins TRBV18 and TRBJ1-5; 8 positions agree with TRBD1. The CDR3 consists of 14 residues. Germline V gene data show CDR1 as KGHSH and CDR2 as LQKENI. V gave up 5 bases and J gave up 2 bases; unmatched junction bases: 2. CDR3 sequence (DNA): TGTGCCAGCTCAGAGACAGGGGGCAATCAGCCCCAGCATTTT. It codes for CASSETGGNQPQHF.

This clone was counted a few times. This chain uses TRBV3-1 (or the pseudogene TRBV3-2) with TRBJ2-7; D gene unclear. This CDR3 is built from 16 residues. Looked up from germline, CDR1 is LGHDT and CDR2 is YNNKEL (reference sequence). The V end lost 1 base, the J end lost 0 bases, and 13 bases lay between the germline ends. In DNA form, the CDR3 reads TGTGCCAGCAGCCAAGCGGTGGGCCTGAGCTCCTACGAGCAGTACTTC. This gives the protein CASSQAVGLSSYEQYF.

The sample holds one count of this clone. The chain links TRBV3-1 (or the pseudogene TRBV3-2) to TRBJ2-1; D might be TRBD1 (6 bases). Germline CDR1 reads LGHDT; CDR2 reads YNNKEL (reference sequence). The CDR3 contains 13 residues. V lost 1 base and J lost 12, with 13 bases in between. DNA for the CDR3: TGTGCCAGCAGCCAAGTCCTCAGGGGTTCGCAGTTCTTC. Its protein product is CASSQVLRGSQFF.

The chain joins TRBV10-3 to TRBJ2-3; tentative D call: TRBD2 (6 bases). Germline V gives CDR1 ENHRY, CDR2 SYGVKD. CDR3 length: 13 amino acids. Trimming shortened V by 1 base and J by 11 bases, and 13 bases separated the two germline ends. The CDR3, as DNA: TGTGCCATCAGTGAGTTCGAACTAGCCCGGCAGTATTTT. Its translation: CAISEFELARQYF.

V gene TRBV18 combines with J gene TRBJ2-3, with TRBD1 identical over 8 bases. Trimming cost V 0 bases and J 1 base; bases outside gene matches: 3. The CDR3 totals 16 residues. The V gene's germline CDR1 is KGHSH and CDR2 LQKENI. The CDR3 DNA sequence: TGTGCCAGCTCACCACCAGGACAGGGAGGCACAGATACGCAGTATTTT. This gives the protein CASSPPGQGGTDTQYF.

This chain connects TRBV5-6 to TRBJ1-6; 9 bases match TRBD1. The CDR3 contains 16 residues. The V gene end was trimmed by 2 bases and the J gene end by 7 bases; junction bases not matched to a gene: 7. Per germline, CDR1 SGHDT and CDR2 YYEEEE. The CDR3 DNA follows: TGTGCCAGCAGCTTTTACTTGGACAGGGGAAATTCACCCCTCCACTTT. As protein: CASSFYLDRGNSPLHF.

This clone was seen a handful of times. V and J are TRBV11-3 and TRBJ2-7, with 7 bases matching TRBD1. CDR1 is SGHNT and CDR2 is YENEEA in the germline V gene. This CDR3 spans 17 amino acids. Trimming took 6 bases from V and 2 from J; bases not matched to a gene: 16. CDR3 nucleotides: TGTGCCAGCAGACCCGACAGGGTTCGGAATGGCACCTACGAGCAGTACTTC. It specifies CASRPDRVRNGTYEQYF.

The chain couples TRBV24-1 to TRBJ2-5; TRBD2 matches 9 bases. The CDR3 length is 14 residues. Germline CDR1 KGHDR, CDR2 SFDVKD. After removal of 8 bases from V and 1 base from J, the junction contained 4 bases not matched to a gene. CDR3 region: CATKSGGLQETQYF. DNA of the CDR3: TGTGCCACCAAGAGCGGGGGGCTCCAAGAGACCCAGTACTTC.

V gene TRBV24-1 combines with J gene TRBJ2-7, with 8 bases identical to TRBD1. V was pared by 4 bases and J by 3 bases, with 7 bases of the junction left unmatched. Germline CDR1 and CDR2: KGHDR and SFDVKD. This CDR3 is built from 15 residues. CDR3 sequence reads: CATSDPGRGHYEQYF. The CDR3 DNA reads as TGTGCCACCAGTGACCCGGGCAGGGGGCACTACGAGCAGTACTTC.

This rearrangement joins TRBV29-1 to TRBJ2-7, with D possibly TRBD2 on 5 matching bases. Between the trimmed V and J ends, which lost 6 bases and 7 bases, there was a span of 19 bases. Germline V gene lookup returns CDR1 SQVTM and CDR2 ANQGSEA. This CDR3 is built from 13 residues. CDR3 nucleotides: TGCAGCGTCGAGGACTCCGCGGGTTGGGAGCAGTACTTC. Amino acids: CSVEDSAGWEQYF.

The gene calls are TRBV18 and TRBJ1-5; no clear D. The germline V gene has CDR1 KGHSH and CDR2 LQKENI. The CDR3 is 13 amino acids. V was shortened by 4 bases and J by 5 bases, with 9 bases between the two germline ends. Here the CDR3 DNA reads TGTGCCAGCTCACGGAGTCTGGATCAGCCCCAGCATTTT. This translates into CASSRSLDQPQHF. The full variable domain, its missing parts supplied by reference TRBV18 and TRBJ1-5, is NAGVMQNPRHLVRRRGQEARLRCSPMKGHSHVYWYRQLPEEGLKFMVYLQKENIIDESGMPKERFSAEFPKEGPSILRIQQVVRGDSAAYFCASSRSLDQPQHFGDGTRLSIL.

The V gene is TRBV5-1, the J gene TRBJ2-7; no clear D. CDR1 SGHRS and CDR2 YFSETQ come from the germline V gene. The CDR3 covers 14 residues. The V and J ends lost 0 bases and 4 bases respectively, with 11 bases between them. The CDR3 sequence: CASSLGARWYEQYF. In DNA form, the CDR3 reads TGCGCCAGCAGCTTGGGGGCAAGGTGGTACGAGCAGTACTTC.

The chain uses TRBV2 and TRBJ1-4; D might be TRBD1 (6 bases). V lost 5 bases and J 10 bases, leaving 14 bases between the germline ends. This CDR3 is 13 amino acids long. From germline, CDR1 is SNHLY and CDR2 FYNNEI. CDR3 residues: CASSSTGGGKLFF. The DNA for the CDR3 is TGTGCCAGCAGTTCGACGGGGGGCGGAAAACTGTTTTTT.

The rearrangement uses TRBV4-1 and TRBJ2-3; TRBD2 agrees at 7 bases. CDR1 is MGHRA and CDR2 is YSYEKL in the germline V gene. The CDR3 sequence is 15 residues long. J was trimmed by 2 bases and V by 1 base; bases with no gene match: 3. This chain's CDR3 is CASSQGRGITDTQYF. In nucleotides, the CDR3 is TGCGCCAGCAGCCAAGGGCGGGGGATCACAGATACGCAGTATTTT.